A single TCR beta chain is shown here with its context. Original methodology: For nucleated cells, counts were estimated from reference gene primer amplification. Generated by immunoSEQ multiplex PCR, the TCRdb table keeps only in-frame clones and is missing some. That table furnishes V, J and clone size, whereas the DNA furnished D and trimming. The table has approximately 270,000 clones, 80% to 85% seen once. The data were taken from a study of blood T cell repertoires in COVID-19. The overall study: PBMCs, B-cell-depleted T cells, or T cells provided the cDNA or gDNA that made up the material.

Germline CDR1 KGHSH, CDR2 LQKENI. The CDR3 is 16 amino acids. After removal of 2 bases from V and 5 bases from J, the junction contained 9 bases not matched to a gene. The TCR originated in a person aged 70 to 85 with COVID-19, enrolled during active disease. Sequencing used peripheral blood. V gene TRBV18 combines with J gene TRBJ2-3; TRBD1 aligns across 8 bases. CDR3 nucleotide sequence: TGTGCCAGCTCACCATCGACAGGGGCGGGTAGAGATACGCAGTATTTT. Its translation is CASSPSTGAGRDTQYF. Based on the CDR3 plus reference TRBV18 and TRBJ2-3, the full variable domain is NAGVMQNPRHLVRRRGQEARLRCSPMKGHSHVYWYRQLPEEGLKFMVYLQKENIIDESGMPKERFSAEFPKEGPSILRIQQVVRGDSAAYFCASSPSTGAGRDTQYFGPGTRLTVL.